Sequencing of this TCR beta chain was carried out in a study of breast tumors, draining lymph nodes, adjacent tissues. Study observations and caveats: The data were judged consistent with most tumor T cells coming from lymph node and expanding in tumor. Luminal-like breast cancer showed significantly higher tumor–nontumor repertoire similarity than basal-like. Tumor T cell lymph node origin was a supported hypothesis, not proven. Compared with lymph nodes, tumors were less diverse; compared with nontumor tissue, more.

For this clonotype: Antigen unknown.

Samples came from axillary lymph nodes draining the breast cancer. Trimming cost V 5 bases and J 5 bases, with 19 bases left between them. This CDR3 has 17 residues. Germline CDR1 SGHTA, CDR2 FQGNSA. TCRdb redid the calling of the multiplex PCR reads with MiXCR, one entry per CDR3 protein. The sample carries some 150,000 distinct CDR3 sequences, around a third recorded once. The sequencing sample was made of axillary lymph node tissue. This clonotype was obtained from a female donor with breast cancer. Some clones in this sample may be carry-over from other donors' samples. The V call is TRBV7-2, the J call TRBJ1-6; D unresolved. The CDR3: CASSQSGLTANNSPLHF. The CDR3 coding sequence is TGTGCCAGCAGCCAAAGTGGCCTCACTGCAAATAATTCACCCCTCCACTTT.